The 7 T cell receptor beta chains presented below share a single source sample, sequenced in a study of blood T cell repertoires in COVID-19. Using immunoSEQ multiplex PCR, the repertoire was profiled, and TCRdb retains in-frame clones only, with some absent. The table shows 80,000 to 100,000 clones, with over 70% occurring only once. Sequencing was carried out using peripheral blood. The receptor set was obtained from a man aged 55 to 70 with acute or convalescent COVID-19.

The genes are TRBV25-1 and TRBJ1-4; D ambiguous. The germline V and J ends were trimmed by 3 bases and 6 bases, with 14 bases remaining between them. The CDR3 contains 15 residues. Germline values: CDR1 MGHDK, CDR2 SYGVNS. CDR3 sequence: CASSERGRFDEKLFF. The CDR3 coding sequence is TGTGCCAGCAGTGAGCGTGGCAGGTTTGATGAAAAACTGTTTTTT.

The chain has TRBV19 and TRBJ2-7; 7 bases line up with TRBD1. The J segment lost 4 bases and the V segment lost 3 bases, leaving 6 bases of the junction unmatched. CDR1 LNHDA and CDR2 SQIVND come from the germline V gene (reference sequence). The CDR3 has 14 residues. CDR3 DNA: TGTGCCAGTAGTATCATAGGGGGCTTATACGAGCAGTACTTC. Residues: CASSIIGGLYEQYF.

The gene calls are TRBV20-1 and TRBJ1-2; no clear D. The CDR3 consists of 10 residues. Per the germline V gene, CDR1 is DFQATT and CDR2 is SNEGSKA (reference sequence). With 5 bases removed from V and 6 bases from J, the gap between germline ends came to 7 bases. In DNA, the CDR3 is TGCAGTGCTGAAGGAGATGGCTACACCTTC. It specifies CSAEGDGYTF.

The chain employs TRBV7-6 and TRBJ2-3; 13 bases fit TRBD2. The CDR3 loop spans 18 amino acids. Germline loops: CDR1 SGHVS, CDR2 FNYEAQ. V lost 3 bases, J lost 4 bases, and 10 bases stayed unmatched. Here the CDR3 reads CASSFPEGLAGFADTQYF. DNA of the CDR3: TGTGCCAGCAGCTTCCCGGAGGGACTAGCGGGGTTTGCAGATACGCAGTATTTT.

V gene TRBV10-3 combines with J gene TRBJ2-6; 8 nucleotides line up with TRBD1. The junction had 6 bases not matched to a gene; V was cut back by 2 bases and J by 0 bases. CDR3 length: 18 residues. Germline CDR1 is ENHRY and CDR2 is SYGVKD. The CDR3 reads CAISEVSGGHSGANVLTF. CDR3 sequence (DNA): TGTGCCATCAGTGAGGTTTCAGGGGGCCACTCTGGGGCCAACGTCCTGACTTTC.

V gene TRBV7-2 combines with J gene TRBJ2-2, with D maybe TRBD1 (8 bases). V was shortened by 5 bases and J by 5 bases, with 15 bases between the two germline ends. Germline V gives CDR1 SGHTA, CDR2 FQGNSA. The CDR3 covers 15 residues. The CDR3 nucleotides read TGTGCCAGCAGCGCCAACAGGGGGGGGACCGGGGAGCTGTTTTTT. This codes for CASSANRGGTGELFF. The entire variable domain, with the rest obtained from reference TRBV7-2 and TRBJ2-2, is as follows: GAGVSQSPSNKVTEKGKDVELRCDPISGHTALYWYRQSLGQGLEFLIYFQGNSAPDKSGLPSDRFSAERTGGSVSTLTIQRTQQEDSAVYLCASSANRGGTGELFFGEGSRLTVL.

The V call is TRBV18, the J call TRBJ2-3; D may be TRBD1 (6 bases). V was clipped by 4 bases and J by 5 bases, with 13 bases between them. This CDR3 comprises 14 residues. Germline values: CDR1 KGHSH, CDR2 LQKENI. CDR3 protein: CASSLHRAGDTQYF. CDR3 nucleotide sequence: TGTGCCAGCTCACTCCACAGGGCCGGAGATACGCAGTATTTT.